The rows below give T cell receptor beta chains drawn from one sample of a study of T cell repertoires in cytomegalovirus infection. TCRdb redid the calling of the reads with MiXCR, one entry per CDR3 protein. The sample records 750,000 to 950,000 distinct CDR3 sequences, 25% to 30% being singletons. Which antigens these TCRs recognize remains unknown. This specimen was cultured CD8+ T cells from PBMCs, taken from culture after CMV antigen stimulation. These receptors came from a human donor in good health (CMV status not recorded). Some clones in this sample may be carry-over from other donors' samples. CDR3s include the opening cysteine and the closing phenylalanine or tryptophan. Each record gives: D gene, J gene, clone size, V gene, CDR3 DNA, CDR3 protein. A D gene is named only where the DNA matches it firmly. Clone size appears in some rows only: once, few, many, or a class for an expanded clone.

>.|TRBJ2-2|few|TRBV24-1
TGTGCCACCAGTGATACGACAACGAACACCGGGGAGCTGTTTTTT
CATSDTTTNTGELFF
>TRBD1|TRBJ2-2|.|TRBV10-3
TGTGCCAGCTCCACGGACAGGGGAAGTATTAACACCGGGGAGCTGTTTTTT
CASSTDRGSINTGELFF
>TRBD2|TRBJ2-5|.|TRBV7-6
TGTGCCAGCAGCTCAACTAGCGGGGAGTGGGGGGCCCAGTACTTC
CASSSTSGEWGAQYF
>TRBD1|TRBJ1-2|few|TRBV24-1
TGTGCCACCAGTGAACCGGGACAGGGGATCGGCTACACCTTC
CATSEPGQGIGYTF
>.|TRBJ2-2|many|TRBV7-7
TGTGCTAGCAGCTTACCCCCCGGGGAGCTGTTTTTT
CASSLPPGELFF
>.|TRBJ1-2|few|TRBV6-2/TRBV6-3
TGTGCCAGCAACGTTCTCCCGGGGGACTCTAACTATGGCTACACCTTC
CASNVLPGDSNYGYTF
>TRBD1|TRBJ1-1|.|TRBV5-4
TGTGCCAGCAGCTTACCGGGACAGGGGAGATATAACACTGAAGCTTTCTTT
CASSLPGQGRYNTEAFF
>.|TRBJ2-7|few|TRBV20-1
TGCAGTGCGGCCCGGGCGGGCTCCTACGAGCAGTACTTC
CSAARAGSYEQYF
>TRBD2|TRBJ2-3|many|TRBV5-4
TGTGCCAGCAGCCCGGGACTAGCTAGCACAGATACGCAGTATTTT
CASSPGLASTDTQYF
>TRBD1|TRBJ2-7|.|TRBV2
TGTGCCAGAAGGGACAGGGGGCGCGACGAGCAGTACTTC
CARRDRGRDEQYF
>.|TRBJ2-2|.|TRBV6-5
TGTGCCAGCAGTTATTCGTGGGGCACCGGGGAGCTGTTTTTT
CASSYSWGTGELFF
>TRBD1|TRBJ2-1|.|TRBV12-3/TRBV12-4
TGTGCCAGCAGCTCCCGGACAGGGGGACTTGTCAATGAGCAGTTATTC
CASSSRTGGLVNEQLF
>.|TRBJ2-7|.|TRBV7-9
TGTGCCAGCAGCTTAGGAGGAAGGACAATACCCTACGAGCAGTACTTC
CASSLGGRTIPYEQYF
>.|TRBJ2-1|.|TRBV6-5
TGTGCCAGCAGTTACTCGATCGGGACGGGTACCTACAATGAGCAGTTCTTC
CASSYSIGTGTYNEQFF
>.|TRBJ1-2|.|TRBV5-6
TGTGCCAGCAGCTTGGAGGGGGAAGGCTACACCTTC
CASSLEGEGYTF
>.|TRBJ1-1|.|TRBV5-4
TGTGCCAGCTACCGACAGGAGAGTGAGATGAACACTGAAGCTTTCTTT
CASYRQESEMNTEAFF
>.|TRBJ1-1|.|TRBV6-6
TGTGCCAGCAGTGATGAGGTGAACACTGAAGCTTTCTTT
CASSDEVNTEAFF
>.|TRBJ2-7|few|TRBV7-9
TGTGCCAGCAGTCCGGTCGGGGTAGACGAGCAGTACTTC
CASSPVGVDEQYF
>.|TRBJ1-5|few|TRBV6-1
TGTGCCAGCAGTGAATGGTGGGCAGGGGACCAGCCCCAGCATTTT
CASSEWWAGDQPQHF
>TRBD1|TRBJ1-1|few|TRBV6-6
TGTGCCAGCACCCTCAGGGGGGGCAACACTGAAGCTTTCTTT
CASTLRGGNTEAFF
>.|TRBJ2-7|few|TRBV7-9
TGTGCCAGCAGCTTAGACAGGGACTGGAGGACATACGAGCAGTACTTC
CASSLDRDWRTYEQYF
>TRBD1|TRBJ1-1|many|TRBV7-9
TGTGCCAGCAGCGCGGCAGGGGGAACCGAAGCTTTCTTT
CASSAAGGTEAFF
>TRBD2|TRBJ2-3|few|TRBV27
TGTGCCAGCAGACCTAGGACTAGCGGGGGAGTTGAAGCGCAGTATTTT
CASRPRTSGGVEAQYF
>.|TRBJ2-3|.|TRBV7-6
TGTGCCAGCAGCTTCGTACAGCATCTGGGCACAGATACGCAGTATTTT
CASSFVQHLGTDTQYF